Listed here are 10 T cell receptor beta chains from one sample, sequenced in a study of blood T cell repertoires in COVID-19. TCRdb's table, derived via immunoSEQ multiplex PCR, lists solely in-frame clones and lacks some. The table lists fewer than 200,000 clones, approximately 85% of them singletons. The material sequenced was peripheral blood. Receptors were obtained from a man in his 60s who had recovered from COVID-19.

The chain joins TRBV2 to TRBJ2-5; 10 bases align to TRBD2. Germline V gene data show CDR1 as SNHLY and CDR2 as FYNNEI. Unmatched junction bases numbered 4, after V lost 6 bases and J lost 3 bases. This CDR3 region has 14 residues. The CDR3 spells CASRLAGRKETQYF. The CDR3 coding sequence is TGTGCCAGCAGACTAGCGGGGCGGAAAGAGACCCAGTACTTC.

The chain couples TRBV7-6 to TRBJ1-6, with a possible D match to TRBD1 (5 bases). CDR1 is SGHVS, CDR2 FNYEAQ, per germline. Trimming shortened V by 2 bases and J by 8 bases, and 28 bases separated the two germline ends. CDR3 length: 20 amino acids. CDR3 DNA sequence: TGTGCCAGCAGCTTATTCTACGGACACGATCTTGACACCGTTGATTCACCCCTCCACTTT. Its translation: CASSLFYGHDLDTVDSPLHF. The full variable domain, in which reference TRBV7-6 and TRBJ1-6 provide the parts outside the CDR3, is GAGVSQSPRYKVTKRGQDVALRCDPISGHVSLYWYRQALGQGPEFLTYFNYEAQQDKSGLPNDRFSAERPEGSISTLTIQRTEQRDSAMYRCASSLFYGHDLDTVDSPLHFGNGTRLTVT.

The J gene is TRBJ1-4, the V gene TRBV6-5, with TRBD1 matching over 8 bases. The CDR3 sequence is 15 residues long. In germline, CDR1 is MNHEY, CDR2 SVGAGI. J was trimmed by 2 bases and V by 6 bases; bases with no gene match: 5. The CDR3 sequence: CASSIGQGTNEKLFF. CDR3 DNA: TGTGCCAGCAGCATAGGACAGGGTACTAATGAAAAACTGTTTTTT.

V and J are TRBV2 and TRBJ2-5, with 13 bases identical to TRBD2. J lost 6 bases, V lost 5 bases, and 3 bases had no gene match. The germline gives CDR1 SNHLY, CDR2 FYNNEI. The CDR3 runs 14 residues. CDR3 loop: CASSRTSGGKTQYF. The CDR3 coding sequence is TGTGCCAGCAGTAGGACTAGCGGGGGTAAGACCCAGTACTTC.

The CDR3 is CASSLVGRVEAFF. The CDR3 DNA reads TGTGCCAGCAGCTTGGTAGGCAGGGTGGAAGCTTTCTTT. The rearrangement joins TRBV5-4 to TRBJ1-1; a possible D gene is TRBD1 (5 bases). The CDR3 is 13 residues long. Per the germline V gene, CDR1 is SGHNT and CDR2 is YYREEE (reference sequence). The V gene lost 0 bases and the J gene lost 8 bases, with 11 bases spanning the gap. The variable domain in full, with the rest retrieved from reference TRBV5-4 and TRBJ1-1, is ETGVTQSPTHLIKTRGQQVTLRCSSQSGHNTVSWYQQALGQGPQFIFQYYREEENGRGNFPPRFSGLQFPNYSSELNVNALELDDSALYLCASSLVGRVEAFFGQGTRLTVV.

V is TRBV7-2 and J is TRBJ1-4, with D tentatively TRBD1 (6 bases). The CDR3 length is 15 residues. V was pared by 1 base and J by 2 bases, with 8 bases between. Germline CDR1 SGHTA, CDR2 FQGNSA. The CDR3 coding sequence is TGTGCCAGCAGCTTAGAGGGGGTCACTAATGAAAAACTGTTTTTT. Translating it yields CASSLEGVTNEKLFF.

CDR3: CASTSFRSIAFF. The CDR3 coding sequence is TGTGCCAGCACGTCGTTTAGGAGCATCGCTTTCTTT. This chain connects TRBV6-5 to TRBJ1-1; no firm D call. Trimming pared 7 bases from V and 11 bases from J, leaving 17 bases between. The CDR3 covers 12 residues. Germline V gene sequence: CDR1 MNHEY, CDR2 SVGAGI.

As regards this clone: A read error may produce the germline difference seen at one junction end. The gene calls are TRBV2 and TRBJ2-7; TRBD2 is a possible D gene (6 bases). This CDR3 contains 15 residues. The V gene's germline CDR1 is SNHLY and CDR2 FYNNEI. The CDR3 loop is CASTEGSGVNYEQYF. The DNA for the CDR3 is TGTGCCAGCACTGAAGGGTCGGGGGTTAATTACGAGCAGTACTTC. The full variable domain, completed using reference TRBV2 and TRBJ2-7, is EPEVTQTPSHQVTQMGQEVILRCVPISNHLYFYWYRQILGQKVEFLVSFYNNEISEKSEIFDDQFSVERPDGSNFTLKIRSTKLEDSAMYFCASTEGSGVNYEQYFGPGTRLTVT.

The chain couples TRBV5-1 to TRBJ2-7; 8 nucleotides align to TRBD2. V shed 1 base, J shed 4 bases, and the junction held 10 bases outside the gene matches. Looked up from germline, CDR1 is SGHRS and CDR2 is YFSETQ. CDR3 size: 16 residues. The CDR3 nucleotides are TGCGCCAGCAGCTTGTTAATGGGGAGCGGGAGTTACGAGCAGTACTTC. Translation gives CASSLLMGSGSYEQYF.

CDR3 loop: CASSLGEGAQPQHF. As DNA, the CDR3 is TGCGCCAGCAGCTTGGGCGAGGGGGCTCAGCCCCAGCATTTT. The chain employs TRBV5-1 and TRBJ1-5; TRBD1 matches 7 bases. V dropped 0 bases and J dropped 6; count of bases not matched to a gene: 3. CDR1 and CDR2 from the germline V gene are SGHRS and YFSETQ. The CDR3 extends over 14 amino acids.